This entry lists 3 T cell receptor beta chains sequenced from one sample in a study of blood T cells in healthy people across ages. It was with a sample-barcoded 5' primer and a J-beta primer mix that a second PCR of about 6 to 12 cycles was run. TCRdb independently ran MiXCR on the 5' RACE reads; one entry per CDR3 protein. This table holds about 1 million distinct CDR3 sequences, under 45% found once. Sequencing was carried out using blood. The receptors here all came from an older woman in good health.

This clonotype was detected only a few times. The chain combines TRBV3-1 with TRBJ2-7, with a weak D call TRBD2 (5 bases). This CDR3 comprises 14 residues. CDR1 and CDR2 (germline): LGHDT, YNNKEL (reference sequence). Trimming removed 3 bases at V and 2 bases at J, with 11 bases between. CDR3 in DNA: TGTGCCAGCAGCCAGGGGAGTATCACCTACGAGCAGTACTTC. Translating gives CASSQGSITYEQYF.

This CDR3 is CSAPASYSYNEQFF. DNA for the CDR3: TGCAGCGCTCCGGCTAGCTACTCCTACAATGAGCAGTTCTTC. The chain has TRBV20-1 and TRBJ2-1; D may be TRBD2 (5 bases). Germline V CDR1 and CDR2: DFQATT, SNEGSKA (reference sequence). The CDR3 length is 14 residues.

This clonotype was seen only a few times. CDR3 in amino acids: CASSLVVSGMGTQYF. CDR3 nucleotides: TGTGCCAGCAGCTTAGTGGTATCCGGGATGGGGACCCAGTACTTC. This chain connects TRBV11-2 to TRBJ2-7; maybe TRBD2 (5 bases). The J call may be wrong; the DNA end is better matched by TRBJ2-5. Germline V gene sequence: CDR1 SGHAT, CDR2 FQNNGV. The CDR3 extends over 15 amino acids.